This TCR beta chain was identified in a study of blood T cell repertoires in COVID-19. Study as a whole: PBMCs, B-cell-depleted T cells, or T cells provided the cDNA or gDNA that made up the material.

Under the authors' procedure: The authors estimated nucleated cell counts from reference gene primer amplification. Clones were read by immunoSEQ multiplex PCR, and TCRdb kept only the in-frame ones, dropping some. The DNA gave D and trimming, while V, J and clone size come from that table. Of roughly 200,000 clones listed, roughly 80% are singletons. Deletions cut 2 bases from V and 3 bases from J, with 7 bases between. Looked up from germline, CDR1 is MDHEN and CDR2 is SYDVKM. The CDR3 is 13 residues long. The source material was peripheral blood. The receptor comes from a human donor in a cohort sampled during active COVID-19. The J gene is TRBJ1-1, the V gene TRBV28; maybe TRBD1 (5 bases). CDR3 nucleotides: TGTGCCAGCAGTTTACGGGGGGACACTGAAGCTTTCTTT. Amino acid sequence: CASSLRGDTEAFF.